This TCR beta chain was obtained from a study of cytomegalovirus exposure and HLA in healthy donors. General observations from the study: In vitro confirmation showed three CMV-associated chains to be CMV antigen specific. Later on, an analysis showed TCR association rates differing by HLA locus, with DRB1 the most and HLA-C the fewest.

This clone was counted only a few times. Its antigen is unidentified. The PCR contained 60 Vbeta and 13 Jbeta primers. The data were produced by immunoSEQ multiplex PCR, yet TCRdb's version contains in-frame clones alone and is incomplete. The data hold some 180,000 clones, with approximately 80% observed a single time. Germline lookup yields CDR1 KGHSH and CDR2 LQKENI. Trimming shortened V by 0 bases and J by 0 bases, and 9 bases separated the two germline ends. The CDR3 spans 16 residues. This sequence was found in a girl aged 10 to 17 in good health and CMV-seropositive. Sequenced sample: PBMCs. The chain employs TRBV18 and TRBJ1-3, with D hard to call. The CDR3 sequence is CASSPPSFSSGNTIYF. CDR3 nucleotide sequence: TGTGCCAGCTCACCACCGTCTTTTAGCTCTGGAAACACCATATATTTT.